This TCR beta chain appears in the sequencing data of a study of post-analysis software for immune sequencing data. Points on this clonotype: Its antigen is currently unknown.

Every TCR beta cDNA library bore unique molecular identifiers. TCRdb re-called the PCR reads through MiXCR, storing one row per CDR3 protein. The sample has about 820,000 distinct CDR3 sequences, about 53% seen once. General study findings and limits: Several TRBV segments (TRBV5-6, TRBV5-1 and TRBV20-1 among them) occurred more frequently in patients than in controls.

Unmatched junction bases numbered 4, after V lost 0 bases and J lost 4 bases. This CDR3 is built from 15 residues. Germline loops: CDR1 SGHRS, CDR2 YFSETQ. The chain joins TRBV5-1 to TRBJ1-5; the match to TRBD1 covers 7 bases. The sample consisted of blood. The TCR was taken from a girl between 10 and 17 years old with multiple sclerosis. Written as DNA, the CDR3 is TGCGCCAGCAGCTTGGGCCCAGGGGGAAATCAGCCCCAGCATTTT. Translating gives CASSLGPGGNQPQHF.